This T cell receptor beta chain was recovered during a study of technical replicates of blood from a few donors. Sequenced by immunoSEQ multiplex PCR; TCRdb stores in-frame clones only, minus some. The sample includes tens of thousands of clones, more than 85% seen only once; the top ten take 0.34%. V lost 6 bases and J lost 7; bases outside the gene matches: 8. Germline lookup yields CDR1 MNHEY and CDR2 SVGAGI. The CDR3 has 13 amino acids. Sequenced material: T cells isolated from PBMCs. This chain links TRBV6-5 with TRBJ1-2, with TRBD1 matching 7 bases. The TCR was taken from a human donor in good health. CDR3 region: CASSFRGRGGYTF. In nucleotides, the CDR3 is TGTGCCAGCAGCTTTAGGGGGCGCGGTGGCTACACCTTC.